This TCR beta chain originates from a study of T cells expressing NK-cell markers. Study-wide points: Dominant NKG2C+ clonotypes accounted for roughly 1.0-7.0% of CD8+ T cells in more than five donors.

Notes on this clonotype: The target antigen is unknown.

Germline loops: CDR1 SGHTS, CDR2 YDEGEE. The CDR3 consists of 15 residues. TCRdb re-called the 5' RACE reads; one entry per CDR3 protein, DNA not given. The ten most abundant clones cover less than 15% of a sample with just under 150,000 distinct CDR3 sequences. The specimen sequenced was blood T cells: a sorted CD56 or NKG2C T cell subset, CD4+ or CD8+ T cells, or bulk PBMC T cells (not recorded which). The sequence was collected from a man aged 18 to 30 in good health. This chain connects TRBV5-8 to TRBJ2-3; absent DNA, TCRdb's TRBD2 call cannot be checked. CDR3 in amino acids: CASSPRTSATDTQYF.